Reported below is one T cell receptor (beta chain). What it binds is unknown. Fresh peripheral blood, 10 ml, was the source of the PBMCs. The record originates from a study of T cells in Graves' hyperthyroidism and ophthalmopathy. Study-wide findings and caveats: Prediction of ophthalmopathy progression came a median approximately 6.6 months pre-onset.

Looked up from germline, CDR1 is SGHTS and CDR2 is YDEGEE. V was pared by 2 bases and J by 6 bases, with 8 bases between. The CDR3 sequence is 13 residues long. There were TCR beta CDR3 regions amplified from RNA transcripts. A first-round RT-PCR of the TCR CDR3 used the HTBI primer set. TCRdb re-called the multiplex PCR reads with MiXCR, one entry per CDR3 protein. The repertoire holds around 600,000 distinct CDR3 sequences, with 14% as singletons. This sequence joins TRBV5-8 and TRBJ2-2; D might be TRBD1 (6 bases). This clonotype was sampled from a woman aged 18-30 years with Graves' ophthalmopathy. Source material: blood. Here the CDR3 reads CASSLQGSGELFF. CDR3 nucleotides: TGTGCCAGCAGCTTACAGGGCTCCGGGGAGCTGTTTTTT.